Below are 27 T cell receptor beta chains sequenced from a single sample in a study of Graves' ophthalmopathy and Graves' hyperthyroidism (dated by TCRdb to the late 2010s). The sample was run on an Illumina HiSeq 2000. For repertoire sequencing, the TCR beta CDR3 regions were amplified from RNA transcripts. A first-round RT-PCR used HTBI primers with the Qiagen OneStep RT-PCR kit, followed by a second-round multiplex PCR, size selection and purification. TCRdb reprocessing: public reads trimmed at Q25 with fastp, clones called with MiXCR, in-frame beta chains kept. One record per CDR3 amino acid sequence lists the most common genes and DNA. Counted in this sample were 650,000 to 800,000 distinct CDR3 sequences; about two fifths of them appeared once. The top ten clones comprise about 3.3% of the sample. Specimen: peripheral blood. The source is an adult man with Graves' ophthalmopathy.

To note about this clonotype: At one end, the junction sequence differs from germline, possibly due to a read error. The CDR3 DNA sequence: TGCGCCAGCAGCGGGGGACAGGGGGCCCACGGCTACACCTTC. It specifies CASSGGQGAHGYTF. The V gene is TRBV7-4, the J gene TRBJ1-2; 12 positions match TRBD1. CDR1 is SGHVT and CDR2 is SQSDAQ in the germline V gene. The CDR3 contains 14 residues.

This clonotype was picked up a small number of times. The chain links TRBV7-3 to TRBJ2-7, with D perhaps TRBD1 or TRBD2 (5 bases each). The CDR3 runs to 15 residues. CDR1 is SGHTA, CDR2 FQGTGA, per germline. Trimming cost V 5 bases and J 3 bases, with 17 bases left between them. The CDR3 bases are TGTGCCAGCAGCCCAGCCCCGGGGCGATTCTACGAGCAGTACTTC. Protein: CASSPAPGRFYEQYF.

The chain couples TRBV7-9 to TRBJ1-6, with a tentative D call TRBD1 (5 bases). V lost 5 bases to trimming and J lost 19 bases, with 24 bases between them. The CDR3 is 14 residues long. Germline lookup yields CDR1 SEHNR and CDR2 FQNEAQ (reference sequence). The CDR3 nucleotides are TGTGCCAGCAGCCTCGGATCCGAAACCAAGACAGTGCACTTT. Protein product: CASSLGSETKTVHF.

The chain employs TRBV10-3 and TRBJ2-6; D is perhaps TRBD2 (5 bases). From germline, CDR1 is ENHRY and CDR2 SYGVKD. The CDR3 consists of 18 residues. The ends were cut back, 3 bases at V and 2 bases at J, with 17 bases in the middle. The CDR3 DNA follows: TGTGCCATCAGTGAAGGGCCAGGAGGAACCCCTGGGGCCAACGTCCTGACTTTC. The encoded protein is CAISEGPGGTPGANVLTF.

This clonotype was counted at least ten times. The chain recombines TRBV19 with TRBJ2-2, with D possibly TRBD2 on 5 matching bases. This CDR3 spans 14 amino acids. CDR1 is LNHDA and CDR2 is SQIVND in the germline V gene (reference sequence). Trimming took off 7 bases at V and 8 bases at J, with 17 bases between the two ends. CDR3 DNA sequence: TGTGCCAGTAACGGGATAACGGGGATGGGGGAGCTGTTTTTT. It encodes CASNGITGMGELFF.

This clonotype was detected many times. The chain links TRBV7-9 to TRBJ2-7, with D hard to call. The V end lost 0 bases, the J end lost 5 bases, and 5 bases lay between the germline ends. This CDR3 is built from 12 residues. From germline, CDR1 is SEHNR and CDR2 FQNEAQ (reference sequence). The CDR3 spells CASSLASDEQYF. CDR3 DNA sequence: TGTGCCAGCAGCTTAGCTTCGGACGAGCAGTACTTC.

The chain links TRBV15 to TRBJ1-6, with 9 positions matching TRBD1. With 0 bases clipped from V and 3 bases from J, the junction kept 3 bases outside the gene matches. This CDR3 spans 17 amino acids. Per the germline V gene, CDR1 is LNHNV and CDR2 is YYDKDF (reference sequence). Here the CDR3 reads CATSRDLGQGYNSPLHF. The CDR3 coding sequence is TGTGCCACCAGCAGAGATTTGGGACAGGGCTATAATTCACCCCTCCACTTT.

The CDR3 nucleotides read TGCGCCAGCAGCGAGGGACAGGCCTCCCTTGAAGCTTTCTTT. Encoded protein: CASSEGQASLEAFF. The chain recombines TRBV5-1 with TRBJ1-1; 8 bases map to TRBD1. The V gene end was trimmed by 4 bases and the J gene end by 7 bases; junction bases not matched to a gene: 9. Germline lookup yields CDR1 SGHRS and CDR2 YFSETQ. The CDR3 length is 14 residues.

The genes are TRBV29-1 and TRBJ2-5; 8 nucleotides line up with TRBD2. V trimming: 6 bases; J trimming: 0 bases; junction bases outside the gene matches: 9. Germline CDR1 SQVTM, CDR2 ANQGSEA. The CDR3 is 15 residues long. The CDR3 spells CSVRTSWRDQETQYF. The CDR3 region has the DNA TGCAGCGTCCGGACTAGCTGGAGGGACCAAGAGACCCAGTACTTC. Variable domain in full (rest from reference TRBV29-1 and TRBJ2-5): SAVISQKPSRDICQRGTSLTIQCQVDSQVTMMFWYRQQPGQSLTLIATANQGSEATYESGFVIDKFPISRPNLTFSTLTVSNMSPEDSSIYLCSVRTSWRDQETQYFGPGTRLLVL.

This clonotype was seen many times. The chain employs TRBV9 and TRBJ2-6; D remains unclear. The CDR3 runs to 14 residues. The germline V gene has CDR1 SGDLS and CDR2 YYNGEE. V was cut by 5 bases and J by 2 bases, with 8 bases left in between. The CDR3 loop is CASSTIPGANVLTF. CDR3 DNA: TGTGCCAGCAGTACCATACCTGGGGCCAACGTCCTGACTTTC.

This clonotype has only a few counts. This CDR3 is CATAAGGGYTDTQYF. The CDR3 DNA follows: TGTGCCACCGCCGCGGGGGGAGGCTACACAGATACGCAGTATTTT. This chain links TRBV19 with TRBJ2-3, with 8 bases aligning to TRBD2. After removal of 10 bases from V and 2 bases from J, the junction contained 11 bases not matched to a gene. The V gene's germline CDR1 is LNHDA and CDR2 SQIVND (reference sequence). CDR3 length: 15 residues.

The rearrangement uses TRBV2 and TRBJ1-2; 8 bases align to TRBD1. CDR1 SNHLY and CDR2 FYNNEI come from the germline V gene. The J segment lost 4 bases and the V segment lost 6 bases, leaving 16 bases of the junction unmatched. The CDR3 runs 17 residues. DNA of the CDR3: TGTGCCAGCAGCCCCGGATGGACGGGACAGGACACCTATGGCTACACCTTC. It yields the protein CASSPGWTGQDTYGYTF.

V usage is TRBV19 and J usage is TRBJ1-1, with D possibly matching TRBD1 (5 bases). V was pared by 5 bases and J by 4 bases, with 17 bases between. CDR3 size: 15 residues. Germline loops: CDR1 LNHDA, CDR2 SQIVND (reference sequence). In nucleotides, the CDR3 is TGTGCCAGTAGTCCAATAGGGGAGCTGGGCACTGAAGCTTTCTTT. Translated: CASSPIGELGTEAFF.

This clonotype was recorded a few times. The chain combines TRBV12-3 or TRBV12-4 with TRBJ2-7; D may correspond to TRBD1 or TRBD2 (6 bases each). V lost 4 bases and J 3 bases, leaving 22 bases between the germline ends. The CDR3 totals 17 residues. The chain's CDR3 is CASSSRTALAPDYEQYF. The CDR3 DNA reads TGTGCCAGCAGTTCTCGGACAGCGCTAGCGCCGGACTACGAGCAGTACTTC.

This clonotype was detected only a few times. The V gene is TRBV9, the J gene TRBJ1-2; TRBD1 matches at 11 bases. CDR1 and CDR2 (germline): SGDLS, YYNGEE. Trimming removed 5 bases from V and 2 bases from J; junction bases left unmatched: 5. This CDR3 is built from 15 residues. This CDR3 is CASSEGQGVNYGYTF. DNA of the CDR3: TGTGCCAGCAGTGAGGGACAGGGGGTAAACTATGGCTACACCTTC.

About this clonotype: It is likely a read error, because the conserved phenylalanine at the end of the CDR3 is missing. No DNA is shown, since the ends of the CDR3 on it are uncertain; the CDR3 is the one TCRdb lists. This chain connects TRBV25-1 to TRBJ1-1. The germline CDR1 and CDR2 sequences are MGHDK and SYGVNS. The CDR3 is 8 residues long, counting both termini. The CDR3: CASSSGEE.

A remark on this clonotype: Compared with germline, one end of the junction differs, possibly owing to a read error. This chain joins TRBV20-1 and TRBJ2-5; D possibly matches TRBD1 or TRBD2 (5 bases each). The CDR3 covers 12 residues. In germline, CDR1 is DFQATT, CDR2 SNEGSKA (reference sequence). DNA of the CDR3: TGCAGTGTTAGAGATGGGACAGAGACCCAGTACTTC. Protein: CSVRDGTETQYF.

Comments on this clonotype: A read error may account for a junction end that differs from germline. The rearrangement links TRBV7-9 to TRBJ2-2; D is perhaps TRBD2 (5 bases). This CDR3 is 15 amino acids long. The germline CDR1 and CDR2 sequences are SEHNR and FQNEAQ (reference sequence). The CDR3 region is CASTKLETNTGELYF. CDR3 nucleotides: TGTGCCAGCACCAAGCTGGAAACGAACACCGGGGAGCTGTACTTC.

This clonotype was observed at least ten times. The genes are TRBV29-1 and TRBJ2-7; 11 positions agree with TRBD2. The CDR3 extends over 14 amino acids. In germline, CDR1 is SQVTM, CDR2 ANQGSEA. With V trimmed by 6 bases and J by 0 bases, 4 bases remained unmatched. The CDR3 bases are TGCAGCGTCATGGGACTAGCGGTCTCCTACGAGCAGTACTTC. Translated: CSVMGLAVSYEQYF.

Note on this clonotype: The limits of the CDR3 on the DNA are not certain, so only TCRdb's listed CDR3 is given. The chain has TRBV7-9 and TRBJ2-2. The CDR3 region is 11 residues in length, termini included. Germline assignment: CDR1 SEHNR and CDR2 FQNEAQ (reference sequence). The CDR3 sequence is CASSQQGSCFF.

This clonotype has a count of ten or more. In DNA form, the CDR3 reads TGTGCCAGCAGTCGAAGCCAGGGGGCAAGTGGAGAGACCCAGTACTTC. This encodes CASSRSQGASGETQYF. The chain is built from TRBV2 and TRBJ2-5; 8 nucleotides agree with TRBD1. The CDR3 has 16 amino acids. Per the germline V gene, CDR1 is SNHLY and CDR2 is FYNNEI. V trimming: 5 bases; J trimming: 4 bases; junction bases outside the gene matches: 12.

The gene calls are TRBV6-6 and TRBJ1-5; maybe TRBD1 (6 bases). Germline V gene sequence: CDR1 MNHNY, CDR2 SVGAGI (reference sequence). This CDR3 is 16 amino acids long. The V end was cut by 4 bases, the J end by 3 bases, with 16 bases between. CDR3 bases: TGTGCCAGCAGTTTATCCCGACAGGTTCCCAATCAGCCCCAGCATTTT. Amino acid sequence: CASSLSRQVPNQPQHF.

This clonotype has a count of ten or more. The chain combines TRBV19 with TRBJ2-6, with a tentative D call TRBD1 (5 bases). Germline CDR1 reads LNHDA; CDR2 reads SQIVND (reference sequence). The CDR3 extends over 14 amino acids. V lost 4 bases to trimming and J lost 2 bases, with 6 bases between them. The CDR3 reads CASSTGTGANVLTF. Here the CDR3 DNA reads TGTGCCAGTAGTACAGGGACTGGGGCCAACGTCCTGACTTTC.

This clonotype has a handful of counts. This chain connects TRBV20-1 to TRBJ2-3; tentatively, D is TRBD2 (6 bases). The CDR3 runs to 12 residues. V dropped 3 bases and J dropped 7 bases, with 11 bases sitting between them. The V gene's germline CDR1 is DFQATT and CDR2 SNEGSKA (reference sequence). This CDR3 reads CSASGEANTQYF. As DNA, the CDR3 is TGCAGTGCTAGCGGGGAGGCGAATACGCAGTATTTT.

The CDR3 loop reads CASSLVGEGRAFF. The DNA for the CDR3 is TGTGCCAGCAGTTTAGTGGGGGAAGGGAGAGCTTTCTTT. This chain joins TRBV12-3 or TRBV12-4 and TRBJ1-1, with D possibly being TRBD1 (5 bases). Deletions cut 1 base from V and 10 bases from J, with 13 bases between. This CDR3 contains 13 residues.

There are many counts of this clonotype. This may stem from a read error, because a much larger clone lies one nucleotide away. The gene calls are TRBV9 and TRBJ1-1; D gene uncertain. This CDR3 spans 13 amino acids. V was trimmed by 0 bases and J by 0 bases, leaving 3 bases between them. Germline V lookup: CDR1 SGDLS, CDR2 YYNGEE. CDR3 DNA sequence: TGTGCCAGCAGCGTAGAGATGAACACTGAAGCTTTCTTT. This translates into CASSVEMNTEAFF.

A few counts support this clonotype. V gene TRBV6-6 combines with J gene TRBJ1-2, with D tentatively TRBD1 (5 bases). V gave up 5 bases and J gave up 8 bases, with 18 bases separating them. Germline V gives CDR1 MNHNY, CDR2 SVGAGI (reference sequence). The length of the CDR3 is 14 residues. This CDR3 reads CASSPQGGGGGYTF. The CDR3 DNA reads TGTGCCAGCAGTCCCCAGGGCGGGGGTGGAGGCTACACCTTC.